This TCR beta chain originates from a study of shared clonotypes between healthy human individuals. Method: immunoSEQ multiplex PCR; TCRdb's copy keeps in-frame clones and lacks some. The table records fewer than 1.6 million clones, 98% of them present only once. Study donors comprised healthy, HIV-negative adults devoid of recent acute infection or vaccination. The V gene lost 4 bases and the J gene lost 7 bases, with 16 bases spanning the gap. This CDR3 spans 14 amino acids. CDR1 and CDR2 (germline): MNHNY, SVGAGI (reference sequence). Sequencing was done on a sample of naive CD4+ T cells sorted from blood. As to subset: CD45RA+ positively selected. This TCR derives from a man aged 25-45 years in good health. The chain links TRBV6-6 to TRBJ2-5, with a tentative D call TRBD2 (6 bases). In nucleotides, the CDR3 is TGTGCCAGCAGTTCCTTGGCGGGGCCGAGGACCCAGTACTTC. Its translation is CASSSLAGPRTQYF.